The 10 T cell receptor beta chains below were found in one sample sequenced in a study. TCRdb ran MiXCR on the RT-PCR reads and lists one entry per CDR3 protein. The sample lists around 700,000 distinct CDR3 sequences, 13% to 15% seen once, with roughly 3.9% in the top ten. Sequenced sample: memory CD4+ T cells from blood. All receptors come from a female donor in good health, serving as a healthy control.

This chain joins TRBV6-1 and TRBJ2-1, with TRBD2 matching 14 bases. The CDR3 contains 19 residues. The germline CDR1 and CDR2 sequences are MNHNS and SASEGT. V lost 0 bases, J lost 5 bases, and 9 bases stayed unmatched. DNA for the CDR3: TGTGCCAGCAGTGAAGCGTCTTGGGGACTAGCGGGAGAACACAATGAGCAGTTCTTC. This codes for CASSEASWGLAGEHNEQFF.

This clonotype was picked up many times. The CDR3 loop is CASSLMFGLPGGDTQYF. The CDR3 region has the DNA TGTGCCAGCAGTTTGATGTTTGGACTTCCCGGTGGAGATACGCAGTATTTT. The chain couples TRBV27 to TRBJ2-3; D is possibly TRBD2 (5 bases). Germline loops: CDR1 MNHEY, CDR2 SMNVEV (reference sequence). V lost 3 bases, J lost 5 bases, and 21 bases lay in between. The CDR3 loop spans 17 amino acids.

This clonotype was picked up a small number of times. V gene TRBV4-1 combines with J gene TRBJ1-5; 7 positions match TRBD1. The CDR3 contains 16 residues. Losses at the gene ends were 3 bases for V and 4 bases for J; bases not matched to a gene: 9. The germline V gene has CDR1 MGHRA and CDR2 YSYEKL. The CDR3 coding sequence is TGCGCCAGCAGCCACCCACAGGGGATCCAGAATCAGCCCCAGCATTTT. It specifies CASSHPQGIQNQPQHF.

This clonotype was counted only a few times. A clone one base away is much larger, so this may be a read error. The J gene is TRBJ2-1, the V gene TRBV5-1; maybe TRBD2 (7 bases). Germline V gene sequence: CDR1 SGHRS, CDR2 YFSETQ. V lost 0 bases, J lost 5 bases, and 9 bases lay in between. There are 14 residues in the CDR3. CDR3 amino acids: CASSLEGGNNEQFF. The CDR3 nucleotides are TGCGCCAGCAGCTTGGAGGGGGGGAACAATGAGCAGTTCTTC.

V is TRBV5-1 and J is TRBJ2-6; D gene uncertain. CDR3 size: 9 residues. The V end was cut by 4 bases, the J end by 10 bases, with 0 bases between. Germline V lookup: CDR1 SGHRS, CDR2 YFSETQ. The CDR3 nucleotides are TGCGCCAGCAGCAACGTCCTGACTTTC. It yields the protein CASSNVLTF. Full variable domain (rest looked up from reference TRBV5-1 and TRBJ2-6): KAGVTQTPRYLIKTRGQQVTLSCSPISGHRSVSWYQQTPGQGLQFLFEYFSETQRNKGNFPGRFSGRQFSNSRSEMNVSTLELGDSALYLCASSNVLTFGAGSRLTVL.

V usage is TRBV7-2 and J usage is TRBJ2-1; 7 nucleotides match TRBD2. Germline V gene data show CDR1 as SGHTA and CDR2 as FQGNSA. The CDR3 has 15 amino acids. V lost 2 bases, J lost 4 bases, and 5 bases stayed unmatched. The CDR3 sequence: CASSLMLAEYNEQFF. CDR3 nucleotides: TGTGCCAGCAGCTTAATGCTAGCGGAATACAATGAGCAGTTCTTC. The complete variable domain, with remaining parts taken from reference TRBV7-2 and TRBJ2-1, reads GAGVSQSPSNKVTEKGKDVELRCDPISGHTALYWYRQSLGQGLEFLIYFQGNSAPDKSGLPSDRFSAERTGGSVSTLTIQRTQQEDSAVYLCASSLMLAEYNEQFFGPGTRLTVL.

This clonotype was counted a few times. J is TRBJ1-2 and V is TRBV5-8; tentatively, D is TRBD1 (6 bases). In germline, CDR1 is SGHTS, CDR2 YDEGEE. There are 19 residues in the CDR3. Between the trimmed V and J ends, which lost 4 bases and 4 bases, there was a span of 29 bases. CDR3 residues: CASSILRGNRPKLIYGYTF. The CDR3 nucleotides read TGTGCCAGCAGCATACTCAGGGGAAACCGACCTAAACTAATCTATGGCTACACCTTC.

The V call is TRBV20-1, the J call TRBJ2-5; the D gene is possibly TRBD2 (5 bases). The CDR3 is 14 amino acids. The V and J ends lost 0 bases and 0 bases respectively, with 8 bases between them. Germline assignment: CDR1 DFQATT and CDR2 SNEGSKA (reference sequence). The CDR3 spells CSARDREYQETQYF. The CDR3 nucleotides read TGCAGTGCTAGAGATCGGGAATACCAAGAGACCCAGTACTTC.

The chain is built from TRBV4-1 and TRBJ2-6, with D perhaps assigned TRBD1 or TRBD2 (5 bases each). The CDR3 covers 18 residues. The V gene lost 0 bases and the J gene lost 0 bases, with 12 bases spanning the gap. Germline loops: CDR1 MGHRA, CDR2 YSYEKL. This chain's CDR3 is CASSQDHARGSGANVLTF. DNA of the CDR3: TGCGCCAGCAGCCAAGATCATGCGAGGGGCTCTGGGGCCAACGTCCTGACTTTC.

In its sample, this clonotype was seen a few times. V is TRBV20-1 and J is TRBJ2-7, with 13 bases aligning to TRBD2. Germline V gene data show CDR1 as DFQATT and CDR2 as SNEGSKA (reference sequence). With 6 bases clipped from V and 6 bases from J, the junction kept 11 bases outside the gene matches. The CDR3 has 15 amino acids. Here the CDR3 reads CSAYRTSGSSPEQYF. The CDR3 nucleotides read TGCAGTGCGTATCGGACTAGCGGGAGCTCACCCGAGCAGTACTTC.